This T cell receptor beta chain emerged from a study of cytomegalovirus exposure and HLA in healthy donors. Both 60 Vbeta primers and 13 Jbeta primers went into the PCR. Clones were sequenced by immunoSEQ multiplex PCR, and TCRdb holds only the in-frame ones, with some missing. The table records 100,000 to 150,000 clones, more than 65% of them present only once. This clone was counted once. The receptor comes from a man between 18 and 35 years old in good health and CMV-seropositive. The material sequenced was PBMCs.

CDR3 sequence reads: CASSQTSGSLHEQFF. DNA for the CDR3: TGTGCCAGCAGTCAAACTAGCGGGAGTCTCCATGAGCAGTTCTTC. The chain joins TRBV5-5 to TRBJ2-1, with 11 positions matching TRBD2. Germline V gene lookup returns CDR1 SGHKS and CDR2 YYEKEE (reference sequence). This CDR3 is built from 15 residues. Germline trimming cut 5 bases from V and 8 bases from J; bases unmatched to any gene: 9.